These T cell receptor beta chains were read from a single sample in a study of shared clonotypes between healthy human individuals. Produced via immunoSEQ multiplex PCR; TCRdb's table is partial and in-frame only. There are about a million clones in the sample; around 74% occur only once, and roughly 1.4% lies in the top ten. Input material: memory CD4+ T cells sorted from blood. Receptors were obtained from a man younger than 30 in good health. Each CDR3 is given with its conserved first and last residue. A D gene is named only where the DNA matches it firmly. Clone size appears in some rows only: once, few, many, or a class for an expanded clone.

d_call j_call v_call clone_size cdr3_aa cdr3_nt
TRBD2 TRBJ2-1 TRBV5-1 NA CASSLGAGDHNEQFF TGCGCCAGCAGCTTGGGTGCGGGGGACCACAATGAGCAGTTCTTC
NA TRBJ2-7 TRBV19 once CASSILGGLRHF TGTGCCAGTAGTATTTTGGGGGGCTTGAGGCACTTC
NA TRBJ2-5 TRBV6-5 NA CASSLLNAVQETQYF TGTGCCAGCAGCCTCCTTAACGCCGTCCAAGAGACCCAGTACTTC
TRBD1 TRBJ1-6 TRBV27 NA CASSYTGASNSPLHF TGTGCCAGCAGTTACACAGGGGCCTCCAATTCACCCCTCCACTTT
NA TRBJ1-1 TRBV5-6 few CASSLFQNTEAFF TGTGCCAGCAGCTTGTTTCAGAACACTGAAGCTTTCTTT
NA TRBJ1-2 TRBV6-4 NA CASSDGFGPLMGGYTF TGTGCCAGCAGTGACGGGTTTGGGCCACTAATGGGCGGCTACACCTTC
NA TRBJ2-5 TRBV5-1 NA CASSLTGPPETQYF TGCGCCAGCAGCTTGACAGGGCCTCCGGAGACCCAGTACTTC
NA TRBJ2-2 TRBV7-2 few CASSRRQSNTGELFF TGTGCCAGCAGCCGCCGGCAGTCGAACACCGGGGAGCTGTTTTTT
NA TRBJ2-3 TRBV6-5 NA CASSPPHTDTQYF TGTGCCAGCAGCCCCCCCCACACAGATACGCAGTATTTT
NA TRBJ1-3 TRBV18 many CASSPPSGNTIYF TGTGCCAGCTCACCACCTAGTGGAAACACCATATATTTT
TRBD1 TRBJ1-1 TRBV5-1 NA CATATGGDTEAFF TGCGCCACTGCGACAGGGGGGGACACTGAAGCTTTCTTT
TRBD2 TRBJ2-7 TRBV12-5 once CASGLAGGNEQYF TGTGCTAGTGGACTAGCGGGAGGTAACGAGCAGTACTTC
NA TRBJ1-2 TRBV4-3 NA CASSRRDPGEHGYTF TGCGCCAGCAGCCGAAGGGATCCGGGGGAACATGGCTACACCTTC
NA TRBJ2-3 TRBV7-3 NA CASSLTPGATDTQYF TGTGCCAGCAGCTTAACGCCAGGGGCCACAGATACGCAGTATTTT
NA TRBJ2-2 TRBV5-1 NA CASSLGLRDTGELFF TGCGCCAGCAGCTTGGGGCTTAGGGACACCGGGGAGCTGTTTTTT
TRBD2 TRBJ2-3 TRBV5-1 NA CASSLEGLAGAADTQYF TGCGCCAGCAGCTTGGAAGGACTAGCGGGAGCGGCAGATACGCAGTATTTT
NA TRBJ2-7 TRBV14 NA CASSQIRGYEQYF TGTGCCAGCAGCCAAATAAGGGGCTACGAGCAGTACTTC
TRBD1 TRBJ1-3 TRBV6-5 NA CASSTTDRLRNTIYF TGTGCCAGCAGTACAACGGACAGGCTCCGAAACACCATATATTTT
TRBD2 TRBJ2-3 TRBV7-3 NA CASSLSGGARDTQYF TGTGCCAGCAGCTTAAGCGGGGGGGCCCGGGATACGCAGTATTTT
TRBD1 TRBJ1-4 TRBV18 NA CASSPRGSNEKLFF TGTGCCAGCTCACCCAGGGGGAGTAATGAAAAACTGTTTTTT
TRBD1 TRBJ1-1 TRBV6-6 NA CASSPGDRGLNTEAFF TGTGCCAGCAGCCCGGGGGACAGGGGTCTGAACACTGAAGCTTTCTTT
TRBD1 TRBJ2-1 TRBV7-6 once CASSWGQGAYNEQFF TGTGCCAGCAGCTGGGGACAGGGGGCCTACAATGAGCAGTTCTTC
NA TRBJ1-4 TRBV5-4 NA CASSLGGENGEKLFF TGTGCCAGCAGCTTGGGGGGCGAGAACGGGGAAAAACTGTTTTTT
TRBD2 TRBJ2-7 TRBV30 once CAWSGYSGMGEQYF TGTGCCTGGAGTGGGTATAGCGGGATGGGAGAGCAGTACTTC
TRBD2 TRBJ2-2 TRBV2 NA CASSGAGGANTGELFF TGTGCCAGCAGTGGGGCGGGAGGTGCGAACACCGGGGAGCTGTTTTTT
NA TRBJ1-1 TRBV5-1 NA CASSPGEGSEAFF TGCGCCAGCAGCCCGGGTGAGGGCTCTGAAGCTTTCTTT
TRBD1 TRBJ2-1 TRBV7-2 NA CASSLGGQGYNEQFF TGTGCCAGCAGCTTAGGGGGACAGGGGTACAATGAGCAGTTCTTC
NA TRBJ1-1 TRBV10-1 NA CASSDHRRTVNTEAFF TGCGCCAGCAGTGATCACCGAAGGACGGTGAACACTGAAGCTTTCTTT
TRBD2 TRBJ2-1 TRBV28 few CATRGLAGYNEQFF TGTGCCACCAGGGGACTAGCGGGCTACAATGAGCAGTTCTTC
NA TRBJ1-4 TRBV6-5 NA CASSYSIMGNEKLFF TGTGCCAGCAGTTACTCGATAATGGGCAATGAAAAACTGTTTTTT
TRBD2 TRBJ2-3 TRBV11-2 NA CASSLDLSGGAVADTQYF TGTGCCAGCAGCTTAGACTTAAGCGGGGGGGCCGTGGCAGATACGCAGTATTTT
TRBD2 TRBJ2-7 TRBV5-6 NA CASSLSFSGRSLNPYEQYF TGTGCCAGCAGCTTGTCATTTAGCGGGAGGTCCCTGAATCCCTACGAGCAGTACTTC
NA TRBJ2-3 TRBV6-5 NA CASRALGVYTQYF TGTGCCAGCAGGGCCCTGGGTGTCTATACGCAGTATTTT
NA TRBJ2-3 TRBV7-9 few CASSYSADTQYF TGTGCCAGCAGCTATAGTGCAGATACGCAGTATTTT
NA TRBJ2-5 TRBV27 once CASSLGPGPPQETQYF TGTGCCAGCAGTTTAGGTCCGGGACCGCCACAAGAGACCCAGTACTTC
NA TRBJ2-7 TRBV2 NA CASSDGLLDYEQYF TGTGCCAGCAGTGATGGCCTTTTAGACTACGAGCAGTACTTC
TRBD1 TRBJ1-1 TRBV9 few CASSVAGTGLNTEAFF TGTGCCAGCAGCGTAGCTGGGACAGGGCTGAACACTGAAGCTTTCTTT
NA TRBJ1-1 TRBV5-5 NA CASSNSTMNTEAFF TGTGCCAGCAGTAACAGTACCATGAACACTGAAGCTTTCTTT
TRBD1 TRBJ2-7 TRBV6-1 NA CASSDRPGTGDSSYEQYF TGTGCCAGCAGTGACCGTCCCGGGACAGGGGATAGCTCCTACGAGCAGTACTTC
TRBD2 TRBJ2-3 TRBV2 NA CASSLLAGDTDTQYF TGTGCCAGCTCTCTTCTAGCGGGAGACACAGATACGCAGTATTTT
NA TRBJ1-3 TRBV5-1 NA CASSSEGSGNTIYF TGCGCCAGCAGCTCGGAGGGTAGTGGAAACACCATATATTTT
TRBD1 TRBJ1-5 TRBV19 NA CASSTQGASNQPQHF TGTGCCAGTAGTACACAGGGGGCGAGCAATCAGCCCCAGCATTTT
NA TRBJ2-2 TRBV6-5 once CASSYSNRVTGELFF TGTGCCAGCAGTTACTCGAACAGGGTAACCGGGGAGCTGTTTTTT
NA TRBJ2-1 TRBV5-6 NA CASSLELAGFEQFF TGTGCCAGCAGCTTGGAGCTAGCCGGATTTGAGCAGTTCTTC
NA TRBJ2-7 TRBV7-2 NA CASSLTRVLSYEQYF TGTGCCAGCAGCTTAACGAGGGTCCTCTCCTACGAGCAGTACTTC
NA TRBJ1-2 TRBV10-3 NA CAINLGVGDYGYTF TGTGCCATCAACCTGGGAGTCGGGGACTATGGCTACACCTTC
NA TRBJ1-3 TRBV12-5 once CASGLVLSLGGNTIYF TGTGCTAGTGGTTTGGTACTCTCCTTAGGGGGAAACACCATATATTTT
NA TRBJ1-5 TRBV30 NA CAWSVPNQPQHF TGTGCCTGGAGCGTCCCTAATCAGCCCCAGCATTTT
NA TRBJ1-1 TRBV6-5 NA CASRDGTVNTEAFF TGTGCCAGCAGAGACGGGACGGTGAACACTGAAGCTTTCTTT
TRBD1 TRBJ2-2 TRBV2 NA CASSLGGWTGELFF TGTGCCAGCAGCTTAGGGGGCTGGACCGGGGAGCTGTTTTTT
TRBD1 TRBJ1-3 TRBV19 NA CAARDRAVSGNTIYF TGTGCCGCCCGGGACAGGGCAGTCTCTGGAAACACCATATATTTT
TRBD2 TRBJ2-3 TRBV7-9 once CASSRLAGGRDTQYF TGTGCCAGCAGCAGACTAGCGGGGGGGCGCGATACGCAGTATTTT
NA TRBJ1-6 TRBV15 NA CATSTGRTDNSPLHF TGTGCCACCAGTACCGGACGAACGGATAATTCACCCCTCCACTTT
NA TRBJ2-5 TRBV30 NA CAWSVMAGPQETQYF TGTGCCTGGAGTGTAATGGCGGGACCCCAAGAGACCCAGTACTTC
NA TRBJ2-5 TRBV10-3 NA CAIILSGLKGQETQYF TGTGCCATCATCCTCTCGGGCCTTAAGGGGCAAGAGACCCAGTACTTC
NA TRBJ1-6 TRBV30 NA CAAKPNPTRGLFNSPLHF TGTGCCGCAAAACCTAACCCTACTAGGGGCTTATTTAATTCACCCCTCCACTTT
NA TRBJ2-2 TRBV10-2 NA CASSEKRANTGELFF TGCGCCAGCAGTGAAAAAAGGGCTAACACCGGGGAGCTGTTTTTT
NA TRBJ2-7 TRBV29-1 NA CSVGPVNPRGSYEQYF TGCAGCGTCGGACCCGTAAATCCTCGGGGCTCCTACGAGCAGTACTTC
TRBD1 TRBJ2-6 TRBV7-2 NA CASSLRGQGALSGANVLTF TGTGCCAGCAGCTTAAGGGGACAGGGGGCCCTATCTGGGGCCAACGTCCTGACTTTC